What follows describes a single T cell receptor (beta chain). Its antigen is not identified. Some clones are missing from TCRdb's copy, which holds only in-frame ones; the method was immunoSEQ multiplex PCR. The sample yields more than 110,000 clones, just over 85% seen once. CDR1 and CDR2 (germline): MGHDK, SYGVNS. The CDR3 has 15 residues. Trimming cost V 5 bases and J 2 bases, with 16 bases left between them. This sample is part of a study of cytomegalovirus exposure and HLA in healthy donors. The study, taken as a whole, reports: A few CMV-associated chains proved CMV antigen-specific in vitro. Reported results showed that the classifier diagnosed cytomegalovirus status with high specificity and sensitivity. Rarity marked most TCR sequences, yet some public TCRs occurred in many donors.

The chain employs TRBV25-1 and TRBJ2-7; D might be TRBD2 (5 bases). The receptor was derived from a woman under 30 in good health and CMV-seropositive. Sequenced sample: PBMCs. DNA of the CDR3: TGTGCCAGCAGTCTTGGACTTGACGTGGCCTACGAGCAGTACTTC. Encoded protein: CASSLGLDVAYEQYF.